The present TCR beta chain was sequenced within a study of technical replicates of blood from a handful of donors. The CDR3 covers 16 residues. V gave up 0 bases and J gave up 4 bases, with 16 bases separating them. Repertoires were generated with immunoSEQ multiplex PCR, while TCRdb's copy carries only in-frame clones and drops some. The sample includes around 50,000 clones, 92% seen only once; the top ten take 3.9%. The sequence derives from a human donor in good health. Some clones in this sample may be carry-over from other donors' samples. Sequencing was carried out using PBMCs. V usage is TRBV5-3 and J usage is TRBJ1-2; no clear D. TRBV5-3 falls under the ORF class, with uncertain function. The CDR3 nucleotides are TGTGCCAGAAGCTTGGCGGCAGGCAGTAGAATCTATGGCTACACCTTC. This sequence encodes CARSLAAGSRIYGYTF.